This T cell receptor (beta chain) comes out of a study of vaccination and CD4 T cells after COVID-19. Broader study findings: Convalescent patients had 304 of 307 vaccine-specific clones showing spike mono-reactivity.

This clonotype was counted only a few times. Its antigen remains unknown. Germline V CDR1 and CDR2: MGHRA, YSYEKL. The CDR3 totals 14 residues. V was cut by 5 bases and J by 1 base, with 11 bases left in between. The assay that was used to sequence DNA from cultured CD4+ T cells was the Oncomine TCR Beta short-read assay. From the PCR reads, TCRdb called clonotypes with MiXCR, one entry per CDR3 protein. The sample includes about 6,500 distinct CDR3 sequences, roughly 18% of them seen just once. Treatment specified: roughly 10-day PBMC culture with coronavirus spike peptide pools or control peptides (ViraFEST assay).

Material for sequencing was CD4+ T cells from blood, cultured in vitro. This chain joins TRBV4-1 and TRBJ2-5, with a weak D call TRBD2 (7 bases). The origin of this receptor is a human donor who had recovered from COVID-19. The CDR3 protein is CASSRGGGQETQYF. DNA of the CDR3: TGCGCCAGCAGCAGAGGGGGGGGCCAAGAGACCCAGTACTTC.